Sequencing of this T cell receptor beta chain was carried out in a study of cytomegalovirus exposure and HLA in healthy donors. Broader study findings: Clusters of TCRs from the first cohort tended to co-occur in the 100 to 150 validation repertoires (as a later analysis found).

Profiling relied on immunoSEQ multiplex PCR, and the TCRdb table lists in-frame clones only, not all of them. The sample records about 160,000 clones, around 92% being singletons. This clone showed up just once. What it binds is unknown. Source material: PBMCs. The TCR was taken from a young woman in good health and CMV-seropositive.

As DNA, the CDR3 is TGCAGCGTCCGGGGGGGCGGTGACACCGGGGAGCTGTTTTTT. Translated: CSVRGGGDTGELFF. The chain joins TRBV29-1 to TRBJ2-2; 8 nucleotides match TRBD2. CDR3 length equals 14 residues. With 6 bases clipped from V and 3 bases from J, the junction kept 6 bases outside the gene matches. From germline, CDR1 is SQVTM and CDR2 ANQGSEA.